This paragraph covers one TCR beta chain sequence. Its antigen is currently unknown. The V end lost 3 bases, the J end lost 1 base, and 14 bases lay between the germline ends. The CDR3 runs to 16 residues. The germline CDR1 and CDR2 sequences are KGHDR and SFDVKD. It was genomic DNA that served as the template for profiling TCR beta VDJ and CDR3. TCRdb ran MiXCR on the reads and lists one entry per CDR3 protein. The table lists 150,000 to 200,000 distinct CDR3 sequences, less than 60% of them singletons, with 8% to 10% in the top ten. This sample is part of a study of CD8+CD57+ T cells in acquired aplastic anemia. Looking at the study overall: Sorted CD4+ and CD8+ cells gave an average of 3.2 ug of DNA.

Previously, flow cytometry had revealed CD8+CD57+ cell expansion in the patients chosen for sequencing. All patients had severe acquired aplastic anemia. Study conclusions and caveats: Overlap between patients and controls comprised almost 30 CD8+ CDR3 sequences.

The chain combines TRBV24-1 with TRBJ1-1, with D tentatively TRBD1 (5 bases). The clonotype comes from a human donor with aplastic anemia. Source material: sorted CD4+, CD8+, or CD8+CD57+ T cells (not recorded which) from PBMCs. The CDR3 is CATSDPNRRGNTEAFF. The CDR3 nucleotides read TGTGCCACCAGTGATCCCAACAGGCGGGGGAACACTGAAGCTTTCTTT.